This T cell receptor (beta chain) was observed in a study of identical twins. Using its own MiXCR run on the 5' RACE reads, TCRdb lists one record per CDR3 protein. Of 500,000 to 700,000 distinct CDR3 sequences listed, roughly 6.6% were seen once; the top ten hold around 1.6%. V lost 3 bases and J 1 base, leaving 6 bases between the germline ends. The CDR3 loop spans 14 amino acids. Separately, the same data were catalogued under a study of yellow fever vaccine responses in identical twins.

This sequence originates from a woman aged 18 to 35 in good health. Sequenced: PBMCs. The chain employs TRBV12-3 or TRBV12-4 and TRBJ1-4; no firm D call. CDR3 sequence: CASSFAVTNEKLFF. Written as DNA, the CDR3 is TGTGCCAGCAGTTTCGCGGTAACTAATGAAAAACTGTTTTTT.